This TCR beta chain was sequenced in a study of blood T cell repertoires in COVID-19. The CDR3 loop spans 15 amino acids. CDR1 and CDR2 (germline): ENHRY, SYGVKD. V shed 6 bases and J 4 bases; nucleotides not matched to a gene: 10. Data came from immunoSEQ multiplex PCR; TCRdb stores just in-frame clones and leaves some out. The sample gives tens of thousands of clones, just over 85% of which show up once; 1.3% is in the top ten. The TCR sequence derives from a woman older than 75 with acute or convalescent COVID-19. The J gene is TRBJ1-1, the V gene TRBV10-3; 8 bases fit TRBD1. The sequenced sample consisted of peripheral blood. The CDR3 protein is CAIRETGVGGTEAFF. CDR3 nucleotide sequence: TGTGCCATCAGGGAGACAGGGGTTGGTGGCACTGAAGCTTTCTTT.